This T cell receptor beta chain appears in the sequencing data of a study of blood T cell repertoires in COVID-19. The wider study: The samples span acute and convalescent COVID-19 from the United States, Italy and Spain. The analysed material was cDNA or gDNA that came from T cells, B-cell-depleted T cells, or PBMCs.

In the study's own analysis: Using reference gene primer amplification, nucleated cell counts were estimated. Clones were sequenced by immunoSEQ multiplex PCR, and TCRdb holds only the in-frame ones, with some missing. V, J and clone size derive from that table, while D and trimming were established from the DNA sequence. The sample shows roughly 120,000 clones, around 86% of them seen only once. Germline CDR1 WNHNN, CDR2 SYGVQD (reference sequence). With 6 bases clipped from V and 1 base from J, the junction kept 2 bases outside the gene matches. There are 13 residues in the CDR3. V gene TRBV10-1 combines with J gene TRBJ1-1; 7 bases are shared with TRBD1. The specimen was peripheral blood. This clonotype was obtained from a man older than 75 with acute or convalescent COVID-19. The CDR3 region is CASRNRGNTEAFF. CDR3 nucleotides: TGCGCCAGCAGAAACAGGGGGAACACTGAAGCTTTCTTT.